This T cell receptor (beta chain) was recorded in a study of blood T cell repertoires in COVID-19. Across the study: Samples of COVID-19 (acute and convalescent) were obtained from the United States, Italy and Spain. The analysed material was cDNA or gDNA that came from T cells, B-cell-depleted T cells, or PBMCs.

Original processing methods: The assay estimated nucleated cells by amplifying reference gene primers. Libraries were prepared by immunoSEQ multiplex PCR; TCRdb keeps only in-frame clonotypes and omits some of them. V and J calls and clone size are copied from that table; D and trimming were computed from the DNA. Among about 200,000 clones, 65% to 90% were seen once, and the ten largest hold almost 4.5%. This CDR3 contains 14 residues. V lost 4 bases and J lost 2, with 13 bases in between. Germline-derived CDR1 and CDR2 are SGHRS and YFSETQ. This clone occurred once. The sequenced material came from peripheral blood. This TCR came from a man in his forties or fifties with acute or convalescent COVID-19. The gene calls are TRBV5-1 and TRBJ2-7; TRBD1 might be the D (6 bases). The CDR3 coding sequence is TGCGCCAGCAGCACTGGGGGCGGTACCTACGAGCAGTACTTC. It specifies CASSTGGGTYEQYF.